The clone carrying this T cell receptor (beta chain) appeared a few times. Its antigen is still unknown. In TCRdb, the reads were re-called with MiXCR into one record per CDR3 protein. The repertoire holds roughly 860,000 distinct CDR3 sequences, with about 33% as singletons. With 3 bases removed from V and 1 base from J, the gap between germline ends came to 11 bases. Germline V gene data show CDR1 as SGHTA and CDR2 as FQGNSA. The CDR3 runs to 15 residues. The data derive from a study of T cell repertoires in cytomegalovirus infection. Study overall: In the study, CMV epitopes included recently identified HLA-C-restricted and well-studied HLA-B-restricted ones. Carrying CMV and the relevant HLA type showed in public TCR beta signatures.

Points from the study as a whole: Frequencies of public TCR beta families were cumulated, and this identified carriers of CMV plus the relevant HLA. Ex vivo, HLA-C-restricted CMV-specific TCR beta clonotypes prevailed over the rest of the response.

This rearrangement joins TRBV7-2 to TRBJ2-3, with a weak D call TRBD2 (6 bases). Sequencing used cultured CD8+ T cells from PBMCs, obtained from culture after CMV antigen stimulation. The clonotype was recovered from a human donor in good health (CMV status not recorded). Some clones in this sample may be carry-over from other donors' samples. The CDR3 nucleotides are TGTGCCAGCAGCTTTATACCTAGCGGCACAGATACGCAGTATTTT. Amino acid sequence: CASSFIPSGTDTQYF.